This T cell receptor beta chain was captured by sequencing in a study of chemoradiotherapy in HPV16-positive cancers. The assay was immunoSEQ multiplex PCR, and TCRdb's table has in-frame clones only and misses some. Among about 1,000 clones listed, approximately 92% were seen once. V lost 6 bases and J 0 bases, leaving 11 bases between the germline ends. This CDR3 is built from 14 residues. The V gene's germline CDR1 is SGHDN and CDR2 FVKESK. V is TRBV14 and J is TRBJ1-2, with D unresolved. The sample consisted of tumor tissue, taken from a patient who underwent chemoradiotherapy. The TCR was taken from a human donor with HPV-associated anogenital cancer. The CDR3 region is CASSRNGANYGYTF. CDR3 DNA sequence: TGTGCCAGCAGTCGAAACGGTGCTAACTATGGCTACACCTTC.